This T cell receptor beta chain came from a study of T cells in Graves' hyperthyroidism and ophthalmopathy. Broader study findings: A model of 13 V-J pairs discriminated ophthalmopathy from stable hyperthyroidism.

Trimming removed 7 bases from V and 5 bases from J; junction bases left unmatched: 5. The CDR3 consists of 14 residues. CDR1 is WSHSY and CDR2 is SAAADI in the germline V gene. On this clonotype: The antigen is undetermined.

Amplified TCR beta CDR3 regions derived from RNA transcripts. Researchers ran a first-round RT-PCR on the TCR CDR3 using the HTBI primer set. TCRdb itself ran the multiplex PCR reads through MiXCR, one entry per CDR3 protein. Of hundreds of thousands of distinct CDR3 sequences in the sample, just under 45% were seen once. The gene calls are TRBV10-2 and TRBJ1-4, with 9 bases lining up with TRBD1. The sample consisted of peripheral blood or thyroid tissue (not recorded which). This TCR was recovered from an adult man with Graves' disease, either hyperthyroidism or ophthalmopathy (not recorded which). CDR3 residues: CASMGDRVNEKLFF. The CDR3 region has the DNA TGCGCCAGCATGGGGGACAGGGTAAATGAAAAACTGTTTTTT.